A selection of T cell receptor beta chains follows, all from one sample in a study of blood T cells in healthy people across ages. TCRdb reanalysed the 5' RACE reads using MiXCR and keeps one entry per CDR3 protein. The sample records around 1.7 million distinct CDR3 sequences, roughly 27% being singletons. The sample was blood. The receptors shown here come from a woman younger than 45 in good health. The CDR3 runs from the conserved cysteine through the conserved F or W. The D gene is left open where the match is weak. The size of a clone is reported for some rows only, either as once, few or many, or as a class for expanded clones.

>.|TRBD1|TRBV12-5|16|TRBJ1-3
TGTGCTAGTGGTTTGCCTTACCCGGGACAGGGCGACACCATATATTTT
CASGLPYPGQGDTIYF
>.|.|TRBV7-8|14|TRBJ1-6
TGTGCCAGCAGCCCGACCGACGGTGGATCACCCCCCCACTTT
CASSPTDGGSPPHF
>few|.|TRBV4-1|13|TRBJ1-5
TGCGCCAGCAGCCAGTCCGACGGACAGCCCCAGCATTTT
CASSQSDGQPQHF
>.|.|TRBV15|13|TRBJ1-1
TGTGCCACCAGCAGAGATACGGCGTATGAAGCTTTCTTT
CATSRDTAYEAFF
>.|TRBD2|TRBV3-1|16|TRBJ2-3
TGTGCCAGCAGCCTTCACGGACTAGAGGGCACAGATACGCAGTATTTT
CASSLHGLEGTDTQYF
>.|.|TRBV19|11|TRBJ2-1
TGTGCCAGTAGAAAGTTTGATGAGCAGTTCTTC
CASRKFDEQFF
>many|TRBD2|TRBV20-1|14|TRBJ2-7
TGCAGTGTAGGGTTAGCGGGGGATTCCTACGAGCAGTACTTC
CSVGLAGDSYEQYF
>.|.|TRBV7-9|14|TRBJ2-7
TGTGCCAGCAGCGACAGCCTCAGCTCCTACGAGCAGTACTTC
CASSDSLSSYEQYF
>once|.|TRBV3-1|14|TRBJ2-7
TGTGCCAGCAGCCAAGTGGGGATGTCTTACGAGCAGTACTTC
CASSQVGMSYEQYF
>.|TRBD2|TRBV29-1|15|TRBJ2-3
TGCAGCGTTGACGGGACTAGCCGAATAACAGATACGCAGTATTTT
CSVDGTSRITDTQYF
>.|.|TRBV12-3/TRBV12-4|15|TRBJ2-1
TGTGCCAGCAGTTTAGGTCAGAGCCTTAACAATGAGCAGTTCTTC
CASSLGQSLNNEQFF
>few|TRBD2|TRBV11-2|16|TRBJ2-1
TGTGCCAGCAGCCAAATAGCGGGAGACTACTACAATGAGCAGTTCTTC
CASSQIAGDYYNEQFF
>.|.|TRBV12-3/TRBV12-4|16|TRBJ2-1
TGTGCCAGCAGTTACCCCCTCAGCGGCTCCTACAATGAGCAGTTCTTC
CASSYPLSGSYNEQFF
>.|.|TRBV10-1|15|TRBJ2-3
TGCGCCAGCAGTATCCGTCGGGGGAGCACAGATACGCAGTATTTT
CASSIRRGSTDTQYF